The 14 T cell receptor beta chains below come from one sample, sequenced in a study of blood T cell repertoires in COVID-19. The protocol was immunoSEQ multiplex PCR, while the TCRdb copy is restricted to in-frame clones and leaves out a portion. The sample lists some 190,000 clones, more than 80% seen once, with 7.5% to 9% in the top ten. The material sequenced was peripheral blood. These receptors all come from a woman older than 75 with COVID-19, enrolled during active disease.

V is TRBV6-2 or TRBV6-3 and J is TRBJ1-1; D ambiguous. CDR3 length: 14 residues. Germline values: CDR1 MNHEY, CDR2 SVGEGT. V was cut by 2 bases and J by 6 bases, with 13 bases left in between. DNA for the CDR3: TGTGCCAGCAGTTACCTGTTGAACGGGGCTGAAGCTTTCTTT. Translated: CASSYLLNGAEAFF.

The chain combines TRBV18 with TRBJ1-2; no firm D call. Germline V gene data show CDR1 as KGHSH and CDR2 as LQKENI. Trimming stripped 3 bases from V and 6 bases from J, with 11 bases between. The CDR3 contains 13 residues. DNA of the CDR3: TGTGCCAGCTCACCGGAGAGAACCCATGGCTACACCTTC. Protein: CASSPERTHGYTF.

The rearrangement joins TRBV19 to TRBJ1-1; 7 bases are a match to TRBD1. Germline-derived CDR1 and CDR2 are LNHDA and SQIVND (reference sequence). J was trimmed by 1 base and V by 7 bases; bases with no gene match: 9. This CDR3 spans 15 amino acids. This CDR3 is CASKGTGTANTEAFF. The CDR3 region has the DNA TGTGCCAGTAAGGGGACCGGGACAGCGAACACTGAAGCTTTCTTT.

In this sample, this clone turned up once. The chain has TRBV6-5 and TRBJ2-7; TRBD2 aligns across 9 bases. CDR1 is MNHEY and CDR2 is SVGAGI in the germline V gene. The CDR3 runs to 13 residues. The junction had 3 bases not matched to a gene; V was cut back by 7 bases and J by 2 bases. For the CDR3, the DNA is TGTGCCAGCATATTAGCGGGGGCCTACGAGCAGTACTTC. Encoded protein: CASILAGAYEQYF.

The chain has TRBV5-4 and TRBJ2-1; D unresolved. The CDR3 is made up of 16 amino acids. Germline V lookup: CDR1 SGHNT, CDR2 YYREEE (reference sequence). Between the trimmed V and J ends, which lost 3 bases and 0 bases, there was a span of 13 bases. CDR3 in amino acids: CASSSSPESSYNEQFF. The CDR3 bases are TGTGCCAGCAGCTCAAGTCCAGAAAGCTCCTACAATGAGCAGTTCTTC.

This clone was recorded only once. V gene TRBV10-1 combines with J gene TRBJ2-2, with TRBD1 identical over 7 bases. Germline lookup yields CDR1 WNHNN and CDR2 SYGVQD (reference sequence). The CDR3 totals 16 residues. J was trimmed by 1 base and V by 0 bases; bases with no gene match: 2. Here the CDR3 DNA reads TGCGCCAGCAGTGAGTCCTGGACAGGGAACACCGGGGAGCTGTTTTTT. This codes for CASSESWTGNTGELFF.

The sample holds a few counts of this clone. V and J are TRBV7-9 and TRBJ2-1; 8 bases agree with TRBD2. CDR3 length: 16 amino acids. The V segment lost 6 bases and the J segment 3 bases; nucleotides outside the gene matches: 10. Germline loops: CDR1 SEHNR, CDR2 FQNEAQ (reference sequence). The CDR3 protein is CASSPTSGRIYNEQFF. The CDR3 DNA reads as TGTGCCAGCAGTCCCACTAGCGGAAGGATCTACAATGAGCAGTTCTTC.

This chain uses TRBV27 with TRBJ1-2, with D possibly matching TRBD1 (5 bases). The CDR3 covers 16 residues. Germline V lookup: CDR1 MNHEY, CDR2 SMNVEV (reference sequence). V dropped 6 bases and J dropped 4 bases, with 21 bases sitting between them. CDR3: CASSSYRSQDRYGYTF. The CDR3 region has the DNA TGTGCCAGCAGCTCATACCGTTCACAGGACCGCTATGGCTACACCTTC.

The chain couples TRBV18 to TRBJ2-7, with D possibly TRBD1 on 6 matching bases. Germline-derived CDR1 and CDR2 are KGHSH and LQKENI. Trimming took 5 bases from V and 2 from J, leaving 13 bases between them. This CDR3 region has 14 residues. CDR3 in DNA: TGTGCCAGCTCAGATGGCAGGGGACCCTACGAGCAGTACTTC. This sequence encodes CASSDGRGPYEQYF. The whole variable domain, filled in from reference TRBV18 and TRBJ2-7, reads NAGVMQNPRHLVRRRGQEARLRCSPMKGHSHVYWYRQLPEEGLKFMVYLQKENIIDESGMPKERFSAEFPKEGPSILRIQQVVRGDSAAYFCASSDGRGPYEQYFGPGTRLTVT.

This clone was detected a few times. The V and J genes are TRBV20-1 and TRBJ2-7, with D perhaps matching TRBD2 (6 bases). This CDR3 contains 11 residues. Germline loops: CDR1 DFQATT, CDR2 SNEGSKA (reference sequence). For the CDR3, the DNA is TGCAGGGTTACTAGCAGCTACGAGCAGTACTTC. This encodes CRVTSSYEQYF.

The chain uses TRBV2 and TRBJ2-7; maybe TRBD1 (6 bases). The CDR3 is 15 amino acids. V dropped 6 bases and J dropped 2 bases, with 17 bases sitting between them. Germline assignment: CDR1 SNHLY and CDR2 FYNNEI. In nucleotides, the CDR3 is TGTGCCAGCAGCGTCAGGGGTCACGCGGCCTACGAGCAGTACTTC. It specifies CASSVRGHAAYEQYF. Using reference TRBV2 and TRBJ2-7 for the parts outside the CDR3, the full variable domain is EPEVTQTPSHQVTQMGQEVILRCVPISNHLYFYWYRQILGQKVEFLVSFYNNEISEKSEIFDDQFSVERPDGSNFTLKIRSTKLEDSAMYFCASSVRGHAAYEQYFGPGTRLTVT.

The V call is TRBV6-5, the J call TRBJ2-7; D remains ambiguous. Trimming took off 2 bases at V and 5 bases at J, with 13 bases between the two ends. Germline CDR1 and CDR2: MNHEY and SVGAGI. This CDR3 region has 14 residues. The CDR3 DNA is TGTGCCAGCAGTTACGGTGGGCGCGTCCACGAGCAGTACTTC. Translated, it gives CASSYGGRVHEQYF.

This sequence joins TRBV7-2 and TRBJ1-3; D is possibly TRBD1 (5 bases). V lost 3 bases, J lost 0 bases, and 12 bases lay in between. CDR3 length: 16 amino acids. CDR1 and CDR2 (germline): SGHTA, FQGNSA. CDR3 coding DNA: TGTGCCAGCAGCTTGGGGCGTTTGGGCTCTGGAAACACCATATATTTT. Translating gives CASSLGRLGSGNTIYF.

The rearrangement uses TRBV7-9 and TRBJ1-4; the D is unclear. The CDR3 covers 15 residues. The V gene's germline CDR1 is SEHNR and CDR2 FQNEAQ (reference sequence). V was cut by 2 bases and J by 7 bases, with 14 bases left in between. The CDR3 DNA sequence: TGTGCCAGCAGCTTAAGTCGGTCCGCGAGTGAAAAACTGTTTTTT. Its protein is CASSLSRSASEKLFF.